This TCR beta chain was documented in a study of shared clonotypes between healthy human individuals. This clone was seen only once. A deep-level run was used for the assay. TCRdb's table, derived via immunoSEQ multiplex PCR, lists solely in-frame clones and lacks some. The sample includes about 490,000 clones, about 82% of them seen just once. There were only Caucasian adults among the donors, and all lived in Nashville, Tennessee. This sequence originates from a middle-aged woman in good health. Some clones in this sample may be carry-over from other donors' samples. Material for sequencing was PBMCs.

The CDR3 DNA sequence: TGTGCCAGCAGTACTTGGACAGGGGTCTTGGACACTGAAGCTTTCTTT. As protein: CASSTWTGVLDTEAFF. The genes are TRBV28 and TRBJ1-1, with TRBD1 identical over 9 bases. The CDR3 length is 16 residues. The J segment lost 3 bases and the V segment lost 5 bases, leaving 10 bases of the junction unmatched. Germline assignment: CDR1 MDHEN and CDR2 SYDVKM.